This TCR beta chain emerged from a study of shared clonotypes between healthy human individuals. Produced via immunoSEQ multiplex PCR; TCRdb's table is partial and in-frame only. The sample has some 480,000 clones; about 80% are singletons. From germline, CDR1 is SGHDN and CDR2 FVKESK. This CDR3 region has 16 residues. Between the trimmed V and J ends, which lost 4 bases and 4 bases, there was a span of 19 bases. Sequenced input: PBMCs. The clonotype originates from a woman between 35 and 50 years old in good health. Some clones in this sample may be carry-over from other donors' samples. V is TRBV14 and J is TRBJ2-5; D perhaps matches TRBD2 (7 bases). CDR3 loop: CASSPGGGGSGETQYF. CDR3 sequence (DNA): TGTGCCAGCAGCCCCGGGGGCGGGGGATCCGGAGAGACCCAGTACTTC. Supplemented by reference TRBV14 and TRBJ2-5, the full variable domain reads EAGVTQFPSHSVIEKGQTVTLRCDPISGHDNLYWYRRVMGKEIKFLLHFVKESKQDESGMPNNRFLAERTGGTYSTLKVQPAELEDSGVYFCASSPGGGGSGETQYFGPGTRLLVL.